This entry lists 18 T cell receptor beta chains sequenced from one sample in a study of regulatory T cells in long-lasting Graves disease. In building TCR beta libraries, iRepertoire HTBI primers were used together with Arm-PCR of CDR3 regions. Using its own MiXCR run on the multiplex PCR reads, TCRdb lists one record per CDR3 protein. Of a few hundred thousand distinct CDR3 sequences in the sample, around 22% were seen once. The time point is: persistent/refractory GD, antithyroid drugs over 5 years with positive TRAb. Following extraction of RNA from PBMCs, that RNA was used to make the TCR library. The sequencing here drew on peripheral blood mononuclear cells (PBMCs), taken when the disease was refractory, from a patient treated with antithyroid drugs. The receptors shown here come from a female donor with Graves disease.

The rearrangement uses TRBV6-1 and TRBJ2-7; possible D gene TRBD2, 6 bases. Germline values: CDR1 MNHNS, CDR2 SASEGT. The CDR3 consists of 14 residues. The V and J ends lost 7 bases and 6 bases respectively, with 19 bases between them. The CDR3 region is CASKLREALGEQYF. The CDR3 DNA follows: TGTGCCAGCAAGCTCAGGGAGGCGCTAGGCGAGCAGTACTTC.

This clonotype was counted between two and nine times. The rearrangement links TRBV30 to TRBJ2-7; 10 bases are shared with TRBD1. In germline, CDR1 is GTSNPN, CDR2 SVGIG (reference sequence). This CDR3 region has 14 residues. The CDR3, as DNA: TGTTCTCTGCGGGACAGGGGATCATCCTACGAGCAGTACTTC. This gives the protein CSLRDRGSSYEQYF.

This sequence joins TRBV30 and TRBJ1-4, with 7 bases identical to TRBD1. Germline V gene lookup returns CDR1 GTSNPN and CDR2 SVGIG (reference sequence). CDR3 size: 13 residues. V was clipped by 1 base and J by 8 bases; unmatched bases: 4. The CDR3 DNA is TGTGCCTGGAGTGGGACAGGTGTGGAAAAACTGTTTTTT. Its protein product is CAWSGTGVEKLFF.

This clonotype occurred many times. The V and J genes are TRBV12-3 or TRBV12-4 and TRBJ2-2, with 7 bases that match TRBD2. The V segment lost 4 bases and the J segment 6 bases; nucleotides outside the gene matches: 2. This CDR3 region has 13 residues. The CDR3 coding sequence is TGTGCCAGCAGTTCGACTAGCCCCGGGGAGCTGTTTTTT. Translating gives CASSSTSPGELFF.

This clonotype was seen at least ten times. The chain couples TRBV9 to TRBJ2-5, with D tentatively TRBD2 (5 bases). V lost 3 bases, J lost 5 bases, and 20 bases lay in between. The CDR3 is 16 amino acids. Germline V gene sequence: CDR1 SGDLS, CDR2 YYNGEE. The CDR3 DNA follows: TGTGCCAGCAGCGCGGGGAGCGGAACCACGCGGGAGACCCAGTACTTC. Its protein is CASSAGSGTTRETQYF.

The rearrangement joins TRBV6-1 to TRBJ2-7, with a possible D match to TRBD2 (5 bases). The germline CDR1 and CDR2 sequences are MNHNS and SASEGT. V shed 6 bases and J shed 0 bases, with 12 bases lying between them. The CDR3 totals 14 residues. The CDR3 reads CASRHTGSSYEQYF. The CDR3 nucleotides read TGTGCCAGCAGGCATACGGGGAGCTCCTACGAGCAGTACTTC.

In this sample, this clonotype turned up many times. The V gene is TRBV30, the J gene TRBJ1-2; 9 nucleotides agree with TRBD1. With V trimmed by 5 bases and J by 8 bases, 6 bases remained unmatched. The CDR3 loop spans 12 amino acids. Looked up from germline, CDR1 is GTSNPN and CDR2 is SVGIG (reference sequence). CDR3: CAWEQGARGYTF. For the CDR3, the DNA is TGTGCCTGGGAACAGGGGGCGCGAGGCTACACCTTC.

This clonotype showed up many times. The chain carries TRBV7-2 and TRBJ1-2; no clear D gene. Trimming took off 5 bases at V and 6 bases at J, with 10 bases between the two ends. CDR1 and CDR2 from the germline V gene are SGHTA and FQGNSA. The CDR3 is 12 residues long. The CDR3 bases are TGTGCCAGCAGCCTAGGCCCCGATGGCTACACCTTC. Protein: CASSLGPDGYTF.

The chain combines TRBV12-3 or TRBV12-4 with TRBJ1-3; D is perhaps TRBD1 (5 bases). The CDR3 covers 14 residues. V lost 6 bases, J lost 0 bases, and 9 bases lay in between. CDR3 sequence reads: CASRRQTSGNTIYF. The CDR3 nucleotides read TGTGCCAGCAGACGACAGACCTCTGGAAACACCATATATTTT.

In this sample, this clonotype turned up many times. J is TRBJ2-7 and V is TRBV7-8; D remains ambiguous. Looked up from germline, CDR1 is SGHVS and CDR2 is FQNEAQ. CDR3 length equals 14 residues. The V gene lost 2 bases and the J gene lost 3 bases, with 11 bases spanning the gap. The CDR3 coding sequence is TGTGCCAGCAGCTTACGAGGCTCCTACTACGAGCAGTACTTC. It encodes CASSLRGSYYEQYF.

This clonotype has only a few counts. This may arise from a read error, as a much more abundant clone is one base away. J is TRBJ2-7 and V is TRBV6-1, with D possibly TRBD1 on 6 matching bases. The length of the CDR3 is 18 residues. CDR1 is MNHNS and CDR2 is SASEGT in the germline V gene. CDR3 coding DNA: TGTACCAGCAGCGAGCCTAGGTATTGGACAGCCTCGAGCTACGAGCAGTACTTC. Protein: CTSSEPRYWTASSYEQYF.

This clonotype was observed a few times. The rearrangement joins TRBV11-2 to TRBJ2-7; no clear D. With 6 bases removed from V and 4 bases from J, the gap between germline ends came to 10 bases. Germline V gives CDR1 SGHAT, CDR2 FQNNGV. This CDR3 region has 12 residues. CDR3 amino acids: CASRSPFYEQYF. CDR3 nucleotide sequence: TGTGCCAGCAGGAGTCCGTTTTACGAGCAGTACTTC.

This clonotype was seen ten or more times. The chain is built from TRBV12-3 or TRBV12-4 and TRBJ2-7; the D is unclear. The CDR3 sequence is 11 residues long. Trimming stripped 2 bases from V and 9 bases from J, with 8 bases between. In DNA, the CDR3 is TGTGCCAGCAGTTTAAAGGCTACGCAGTACTTC. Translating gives CASSLKATQYF.

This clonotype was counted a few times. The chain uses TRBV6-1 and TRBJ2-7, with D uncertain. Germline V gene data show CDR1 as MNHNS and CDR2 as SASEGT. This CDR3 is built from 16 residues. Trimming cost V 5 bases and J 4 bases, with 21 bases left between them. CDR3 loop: CASSTPPSPVLYEQYF. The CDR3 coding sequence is TGTGCCAGCAGTACCCCCCCGAGTCCGGTACTATACGAGCAGTACTTC.

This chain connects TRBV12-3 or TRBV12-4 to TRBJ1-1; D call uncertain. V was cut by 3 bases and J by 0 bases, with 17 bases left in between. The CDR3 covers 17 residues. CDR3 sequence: CASSFVARQRMNTEAFF. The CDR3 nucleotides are TGTGCCAGCAGTTTCGTTGCCAGGCAGAGAATGAACACTGAAGCTTTCTTT.

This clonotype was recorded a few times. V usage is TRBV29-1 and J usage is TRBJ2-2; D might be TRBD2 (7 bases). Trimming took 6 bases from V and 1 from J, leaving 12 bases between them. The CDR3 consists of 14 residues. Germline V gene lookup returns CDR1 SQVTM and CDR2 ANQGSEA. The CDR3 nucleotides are TGCAGCGTGAGGGGGGGCTGGAACACCGGGGAGCTGTTTTTT. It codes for CSVRGGWNTGELFF.

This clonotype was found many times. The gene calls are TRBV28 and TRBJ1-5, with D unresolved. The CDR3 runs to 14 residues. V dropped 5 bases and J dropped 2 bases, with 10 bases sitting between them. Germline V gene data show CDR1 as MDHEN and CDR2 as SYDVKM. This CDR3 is CASSQNRGNQPQHF. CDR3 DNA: TGTGCCAGCAGTCAAAATAGGGGCAATCAGCCCCAGCATTTT. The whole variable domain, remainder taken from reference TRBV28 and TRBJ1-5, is DVKVTQSSRYLVKRTGEKVFLECVQDMDHENMFWYRQDPGLGLRLIYFSYDVKMKEKGDIPEGYSVSREKKERFSLILESASTNQTSMYLCASSQNRGNQPQHFGDGTRLSIL.

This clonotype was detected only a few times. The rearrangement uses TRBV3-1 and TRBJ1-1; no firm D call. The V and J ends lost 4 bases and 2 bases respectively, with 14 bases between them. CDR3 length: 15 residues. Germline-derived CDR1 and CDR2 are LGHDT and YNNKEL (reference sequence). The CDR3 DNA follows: TGTGCCAGCAGCCCTCAAGGGCAGACTAACACTGAAGCTTTCTTT. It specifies CASSPQGQTNTEAFF. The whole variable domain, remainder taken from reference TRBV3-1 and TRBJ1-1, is DTAVSQTPKYLVTQMGNDKSIKCEQNLGHDTMYWYKQDSKKFLKIMFSYNNKELIINETVPNRFSPKSPDKAHLNLHINSLELGDSAVYFCASSPQGQTNTEAFFGQGTRLTVV.